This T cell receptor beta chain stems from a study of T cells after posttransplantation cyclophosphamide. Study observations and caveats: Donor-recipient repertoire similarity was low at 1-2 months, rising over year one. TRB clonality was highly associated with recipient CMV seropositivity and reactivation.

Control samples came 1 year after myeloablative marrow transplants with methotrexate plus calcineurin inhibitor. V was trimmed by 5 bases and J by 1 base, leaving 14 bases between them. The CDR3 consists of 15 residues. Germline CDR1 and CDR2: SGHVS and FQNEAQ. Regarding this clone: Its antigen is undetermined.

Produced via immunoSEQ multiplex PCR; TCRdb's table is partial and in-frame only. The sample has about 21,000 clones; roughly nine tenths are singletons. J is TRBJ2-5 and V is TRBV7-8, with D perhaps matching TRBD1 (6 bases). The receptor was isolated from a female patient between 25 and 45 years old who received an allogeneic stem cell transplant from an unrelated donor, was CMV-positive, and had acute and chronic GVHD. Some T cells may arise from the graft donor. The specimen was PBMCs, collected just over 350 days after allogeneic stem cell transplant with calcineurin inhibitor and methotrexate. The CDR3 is CASSRTGHGQETQYF. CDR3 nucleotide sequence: TGTGCCAGCAGCCGAACGGGACACGGCCAAGAGACCCAGTACTTC.